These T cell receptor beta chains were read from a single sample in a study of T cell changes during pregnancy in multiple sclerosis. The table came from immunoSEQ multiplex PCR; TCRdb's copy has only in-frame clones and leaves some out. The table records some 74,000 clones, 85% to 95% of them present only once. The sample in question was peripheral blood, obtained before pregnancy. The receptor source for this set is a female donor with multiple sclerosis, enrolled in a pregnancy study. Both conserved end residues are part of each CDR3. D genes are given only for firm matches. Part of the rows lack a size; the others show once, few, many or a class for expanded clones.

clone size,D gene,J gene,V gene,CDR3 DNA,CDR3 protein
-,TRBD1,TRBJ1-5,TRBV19,TGTGCCAGTAGTATTCACGGACAGGGACTAAACAATCAGCCCCAGCATTTT,CASSIHGQGLNNQPQHF
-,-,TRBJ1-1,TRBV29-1,TGCAGCGTTGAGTACGGGAACACTGAAGCTTTCTTT,CSVEYGNTEAFF
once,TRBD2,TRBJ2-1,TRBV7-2,TGTGCCAGCAGCTCCAATTGGGGGGGAGGCGTTGGTAATGAGCAGTTCTTC,CASSSNWGGGVGNEQFF
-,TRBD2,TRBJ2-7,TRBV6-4,TGTGCCAGCAGTGACTCGAGCAGGACCCGAGGGGGCGGGAGGGCCGTTTACGAGCAGTACTTC,CASSDSSRTRGGGRAVYEQYF
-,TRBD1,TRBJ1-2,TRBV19,TGTGCCAGTAGTCTCACAGGGGGCGCCTACTATGGCTACACCTTC,CASSLTGGAYYGYTF
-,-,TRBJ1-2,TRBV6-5,TGTGCCACAGCGGGGAACTATGGCTACACCTTC,CATAGNYGYTF
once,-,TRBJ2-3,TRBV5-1,TGCGCCAGCAGCACTGGAGGACCCACAGATACGCAGTATTTT,CASSTGGPTDTQYF
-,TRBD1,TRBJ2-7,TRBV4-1,TGCGCCAGCAGCCAACGACAGGGGGCCTACGAGCAGTACTTC,CASSQRQGAYEQYF
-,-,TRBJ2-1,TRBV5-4,TGTGCCAGCAGCTTGGTATCCAGCGCCTACAATGAGCAGTTCTTC,CASSLVSSAYNEQFF
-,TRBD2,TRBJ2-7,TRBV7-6,TGTGCCAGCAGCTTAAAGGCCGATGTGCGCGGGAGGGCCTCATGCGAGCAGTACTTC,CASSLKADVRGRASCEQYF
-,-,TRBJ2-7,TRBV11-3,TGTGCCAGCAGCTTCGGGTTCACCTACGAGCAGTACTTC,CASSFGFTYEQYF
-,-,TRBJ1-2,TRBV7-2,TGTGCCAGCAGCTTTTCGGCCGGGGATGGCTACACCTTC,CASSFSAGDGYTF
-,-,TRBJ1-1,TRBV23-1,TGCGCCAGCAGTCAATCCGAGTCAGGGGAAACTGAAGCTTTCTTT,CASSQSESGETEAFF
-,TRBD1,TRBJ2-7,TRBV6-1,TGTGCCAGCCGGGGGACAGGGGGGACCTACGAGCAGTACTTC,CASRGTGGTYEQYF
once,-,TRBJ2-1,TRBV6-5,TGTGCCAGCAGTCTAGGGGTCACGGTGGCCGATGAGCAGTTCTTC,CASSLGVTVADEQFF
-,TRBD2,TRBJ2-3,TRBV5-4,TGTGCCAGCAGCCCCCGACTAGCGGGAGTAGTGGCAGATACGCAGTATTTT,CASSPRLAGVVADTQYF
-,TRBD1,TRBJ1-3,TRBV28,TGTGCCAGCATCGGGACAGGGCCCTCTGGAAACACCATATATTTT,CASIGTGPSGNTIYF
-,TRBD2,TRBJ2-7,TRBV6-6,TGTGCCAGCAGTTCCCGGACTAGTTTGGCCTACGAGCAGTACTTC,CASSSRTSLAYEQYF
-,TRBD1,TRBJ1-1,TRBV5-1,TGCGCCAGCAGCTTTCGAGCTCAGGGGGTGATGAACACTGAAGCTTTCTTT,CASSFRAQGVMNTEAFF
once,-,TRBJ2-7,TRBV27,TGTGCCAGCAGTTTATCGGCACTAGTCGGATCCTACGAGCAGTACTTC,CASSLSALVGSYEQYF
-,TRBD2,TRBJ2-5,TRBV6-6,TGTGCCAGCAGTTCGCTAGCGGGATTAGAGACCCAGTACTTC,CASSSLAGLETQYF